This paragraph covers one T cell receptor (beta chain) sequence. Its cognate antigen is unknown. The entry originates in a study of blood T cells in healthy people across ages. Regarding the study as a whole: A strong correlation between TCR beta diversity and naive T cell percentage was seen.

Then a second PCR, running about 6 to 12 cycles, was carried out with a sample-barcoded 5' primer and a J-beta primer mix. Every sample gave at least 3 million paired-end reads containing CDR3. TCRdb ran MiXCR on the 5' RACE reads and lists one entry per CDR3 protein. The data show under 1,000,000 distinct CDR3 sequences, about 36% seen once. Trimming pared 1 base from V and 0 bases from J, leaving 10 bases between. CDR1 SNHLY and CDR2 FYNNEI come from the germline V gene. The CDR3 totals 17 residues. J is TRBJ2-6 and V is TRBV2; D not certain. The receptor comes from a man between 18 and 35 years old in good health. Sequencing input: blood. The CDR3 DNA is TGTGCCAGCAGTGAAGGAACAGAGCGCTCTGGGGCCAACGTCCTGACTTTC. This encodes CASSEGTERSGANVLTF.